This is a list of T cell receptor beta chains from one sample in a study of beta chain bispecific antibodies for T cell cancers. No antigen has been identified for these receptors. In TCRdb, the 5' RACE reads were re-called with MiXCR into one record per CDR3 protein. The data show over 20,000 distinct CDR3 sequences, approximately 2.4% seen once. The sequenced material came from healthy donor T cells cultured with leukemia cells. All receptors come from a human donor in good health. Some clones in this sample may be carry-over from other donors' samples. The CDR3 runs from the conserved cysteine through the conserved F or W. Fields, in order: V gene, J gene, D gene, clone size, CDR3 protein, CDR3 DNA. The D gene is left open where the match is weak. Expanded clones are given a class, and other clones once, few, many or no size at all.

>TRBV2|TRBJ2-1|NA|NA
CASRDTGVDEQFF
TGTGCCAGTCGGGACACGGGCGTCGATGAGCAGTTCTTC
>TRBV18|TRBJ1-1|NA|NA
CASSPRDAGKSLNTEAFF
TGTGCCAGCTCACCACGGGACGCCGGGAAGTCCCTAAACACTGAAGCTTTCTTT
>TRBV19|TRBJ1-5|NA|many
CASSGSSNQPQHF
TGTGCCAGTAGTGGTAGTAGCAATCAGCCCCAGCATTTT
>TRBV7-9|TRBJ2-1|NA|many
CASRPGDNEQFF
TGTGCCAGCCGCCCGGGAGACAATGAGCAGTTCTTC
>TRBV11-2|TRBJ2-3|TRBD2|many
CASSFGTSGPYEDTQYF
TGTGCCAGCAGCTTTGGGACTAGCGGCCCGTACGAAGATACGCAGTATTTT
>TRBV7-2|TRBJ2-7|TRBD1|many
CASSVDRERTEQYF
TGTGCCAGCAGCGTCGACAGGGAACGGACCGAGCAGTACTTC
>TRBV4-1|TRBJ2-1|TRBD1|few
CASSRLPPGQGVHEQFF
TGCGCCAGCAGCCGACTCCCCCCGGGACAGGGCGTGCATGAGCAGTTCTTC
>TRBV6-6|TRBJ2-7|NA|many
CASSYGASYEQYF
TGTGCCAGCAGTTACGGAGCCTCCTACGAGCAGTACTTC
>TRBV10-3|TRBJ2-1|NA|many
CATEAGEETFFSNEQFF
TGTGCCACTGAAGCAGGCGAGGAAACATTTTTTAGCAATGAGCAGTTCTTC
>TRBV28|TRBJ2-2|TRBD1|many
CASSIDRDENTGELFF
TGTGCCAGCAGCATAGACAGGGACGAAAACACCGGGGAGCTGTTTTTT
>TRBV11-2|TRBJ1-6|NA|many
CASSLAATPTHNSPLHF
TGTGCCAGCAGCTTAGCGGCAACACCAACTCATAATTCACCCCTCCACTTT
>TRBV19|TRBJ1-1|NA|many
CATADSMNTEAFF
TGTGCCACCGCGGACAGTATGAACACTGAAGCTTTCTTT
>TRBV9|TRBJ2-5|TRBD2|many
CASNDGGGIETQYF
TGTGCCAGCAACGACGGCGGGGGTATTGAGACCCAGTACTTC
>TRBV6-1|TRBJ2-7|TRBD1|many
CASRFSTGYFHEQYF
TGTGCCAGCAGATTTTCGACAGGGTATTTCCACGAGCAGTACTTC
>TRBV5-1|TRBJ2-5|NA|many
CASSLVIDKETQYF
TGCGCCAGCAGCTTGGTGATAGACAAAGAGACCCAGTACTTC
>TRBV27|TRBJ2-7|NA|few
CASSNGAADEQYF
TGTGCCAGCAGTAATGGCGCCGCCGACGAGCAGTACTTC
>TRBV20-1|TRBJ1-2|NA|many
CSAREDGGHPHFGYTF
TGCAGTGCTAGAGAGGACGGGGGCCACCCACACTTCGGGTACACCTTC
>TRBV6-6|TRBJ2-1|NA|many
CASSYSDGNNEQFF
TGTGCCAGCAGTTACTCGGACGGAAACAATGAGCAGTTCTTC
>TRBV5-6|TRBJ1-4|NA|many
CASSPNYDKDLFF
TGTGCCAGCAGCCCAAATTATGACAAGGATCTGTTTTTT